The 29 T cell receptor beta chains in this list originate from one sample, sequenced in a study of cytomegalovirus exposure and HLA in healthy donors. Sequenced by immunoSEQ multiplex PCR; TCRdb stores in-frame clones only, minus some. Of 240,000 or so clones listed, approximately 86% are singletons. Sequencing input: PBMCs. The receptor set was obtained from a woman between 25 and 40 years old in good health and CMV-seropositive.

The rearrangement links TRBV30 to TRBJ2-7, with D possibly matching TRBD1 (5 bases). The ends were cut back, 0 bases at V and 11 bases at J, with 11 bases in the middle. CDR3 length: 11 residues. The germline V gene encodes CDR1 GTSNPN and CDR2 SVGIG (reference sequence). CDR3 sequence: CAWSVGEFEYF. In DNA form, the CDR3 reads TGTGCCTGGAGTGTAGGGGAATTTGAGTACTTC.

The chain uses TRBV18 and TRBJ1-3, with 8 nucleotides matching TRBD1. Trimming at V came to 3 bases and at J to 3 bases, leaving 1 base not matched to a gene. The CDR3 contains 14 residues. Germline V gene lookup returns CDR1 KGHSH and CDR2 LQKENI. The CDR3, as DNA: TGTGCCAGCTCACCCGACAGGGGTGGAAACACCATATATTTT. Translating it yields CASSPDRGGNTIYF.

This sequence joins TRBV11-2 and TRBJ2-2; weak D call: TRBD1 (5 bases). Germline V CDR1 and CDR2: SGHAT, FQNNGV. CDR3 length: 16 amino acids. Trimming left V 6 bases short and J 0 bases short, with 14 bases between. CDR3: CASRPTTVTNTGELFF. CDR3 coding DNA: TGTGCCAGCAGACCAACGACAGTGACGAACACCGGGGAGCTGTTTTTT. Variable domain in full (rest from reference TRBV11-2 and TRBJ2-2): EAGVAQSPRYKIIEKRQSVAFWCNPISGHATLYWYQQILGQGPKLLIQFQNNGVVDDSQLPKDRFSAERLKGVDSTLKIQPAKLEDSAVYLCASRPTTVTNTGELFFGEGSRLTVL.

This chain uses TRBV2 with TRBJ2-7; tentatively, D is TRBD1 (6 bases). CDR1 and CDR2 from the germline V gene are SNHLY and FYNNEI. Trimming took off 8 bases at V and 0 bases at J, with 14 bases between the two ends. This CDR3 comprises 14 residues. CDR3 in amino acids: CASGGSHNSYEQYF. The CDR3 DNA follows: TGTGCCAGCGGGGGCAGCCACAACTCCTACGAGCAGTACTTC.

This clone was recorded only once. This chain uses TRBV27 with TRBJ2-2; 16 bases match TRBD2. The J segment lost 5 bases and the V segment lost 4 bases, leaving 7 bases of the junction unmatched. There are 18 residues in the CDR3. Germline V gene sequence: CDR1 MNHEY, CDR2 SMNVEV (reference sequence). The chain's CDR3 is CASSWGLAGGLYTGELFF. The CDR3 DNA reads TGTGCCAGCAGTTGGGGACTAGCGGGAGGGCTATATACCGGGGAGCTGTTTTTT.

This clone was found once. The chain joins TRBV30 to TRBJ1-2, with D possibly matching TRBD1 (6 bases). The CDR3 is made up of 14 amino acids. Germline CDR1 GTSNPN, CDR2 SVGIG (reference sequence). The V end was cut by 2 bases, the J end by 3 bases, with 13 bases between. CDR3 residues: CAWSRGGTYYGYTF. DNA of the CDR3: TGTGCCTGGAGTCGGGGGGGCACCTACTATGGCTACACCTTC.

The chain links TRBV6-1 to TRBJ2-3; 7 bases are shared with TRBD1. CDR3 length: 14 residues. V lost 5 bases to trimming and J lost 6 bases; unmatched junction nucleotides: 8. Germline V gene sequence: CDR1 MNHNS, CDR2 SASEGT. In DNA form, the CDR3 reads TGTGCCAGCAGTTATAAGGGGGCCGGTGATACGCAGTATTTT. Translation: CASSYKGAGDTQYF.

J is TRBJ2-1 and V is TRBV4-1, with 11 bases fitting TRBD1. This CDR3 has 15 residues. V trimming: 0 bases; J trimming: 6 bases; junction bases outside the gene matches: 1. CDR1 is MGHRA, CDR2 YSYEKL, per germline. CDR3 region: CASSQDGQGANEQFF. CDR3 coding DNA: TGCGCCAGCAGCCAAGACGGACAGGGGGCCAATGAGCAGTTCTTC.

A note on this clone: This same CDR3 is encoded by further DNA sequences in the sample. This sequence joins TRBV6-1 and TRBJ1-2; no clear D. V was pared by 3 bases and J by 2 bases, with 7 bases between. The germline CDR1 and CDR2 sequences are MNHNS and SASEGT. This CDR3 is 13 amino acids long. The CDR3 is CASSDARNYGYTF. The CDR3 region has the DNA TGTGCCAGCAGTGATGCCAGGAACTATGGCTACACCTTC.

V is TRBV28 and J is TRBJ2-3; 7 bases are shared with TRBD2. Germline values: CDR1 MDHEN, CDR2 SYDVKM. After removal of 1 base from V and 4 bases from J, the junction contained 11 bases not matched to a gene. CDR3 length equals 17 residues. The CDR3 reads CASSLLGEGTSADTQYF. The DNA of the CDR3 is TGTGCCAGCAGTTTATTGGGGGAGGGCACTAGCGCAGATACGCAGTATTTT.

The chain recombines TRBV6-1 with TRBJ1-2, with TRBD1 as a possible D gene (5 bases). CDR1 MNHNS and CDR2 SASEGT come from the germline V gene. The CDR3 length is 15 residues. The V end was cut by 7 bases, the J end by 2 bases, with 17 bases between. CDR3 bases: TGTGCCAGCACCCGAGAGCGGGCAGGGAACTATGGCTACACCTTC. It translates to CASTRERAGNYGYTF.

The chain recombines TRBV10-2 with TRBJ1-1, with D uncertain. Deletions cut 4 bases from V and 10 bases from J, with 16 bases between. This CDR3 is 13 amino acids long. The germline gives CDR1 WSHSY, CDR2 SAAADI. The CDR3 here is CASSVNRELGAFF. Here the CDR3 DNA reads TGCGCCAGCAGTGTGAACCGGGAATTGGGAGCTTTCTTT.

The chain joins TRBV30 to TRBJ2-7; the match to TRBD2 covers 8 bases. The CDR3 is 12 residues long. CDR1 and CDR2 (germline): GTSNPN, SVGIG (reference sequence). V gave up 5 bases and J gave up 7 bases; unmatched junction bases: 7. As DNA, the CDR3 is TGTGCCTGGGTCGGGACTAGGCGAGAGCAGTACTTC. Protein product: CAWVGTRREQYF.

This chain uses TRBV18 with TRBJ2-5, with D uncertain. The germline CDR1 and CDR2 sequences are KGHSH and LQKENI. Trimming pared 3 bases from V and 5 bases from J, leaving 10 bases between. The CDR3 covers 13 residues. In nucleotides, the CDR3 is TGTGCCAGCTCACCCGAGGTTGGGGAGACCCAGTACTTC. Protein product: CASSPEVGETQYF.

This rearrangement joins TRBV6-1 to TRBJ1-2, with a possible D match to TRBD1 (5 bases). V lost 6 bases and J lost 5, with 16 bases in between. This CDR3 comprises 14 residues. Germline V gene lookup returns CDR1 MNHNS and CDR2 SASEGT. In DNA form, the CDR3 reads TGTGCCAGCAGGGTTCAGGGTGAAATGTATGGCTACACCTTC. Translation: CASRVQGEMYGYTF.

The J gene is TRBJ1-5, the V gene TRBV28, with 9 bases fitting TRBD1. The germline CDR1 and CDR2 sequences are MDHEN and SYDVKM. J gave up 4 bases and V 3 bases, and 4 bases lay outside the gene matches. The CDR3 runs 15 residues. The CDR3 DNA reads TGTGCCAGCAGTTTGGGACAGGGCGGGAATCAGCCCCAGCATTTT. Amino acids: CASSLGQGGNQPQHF.

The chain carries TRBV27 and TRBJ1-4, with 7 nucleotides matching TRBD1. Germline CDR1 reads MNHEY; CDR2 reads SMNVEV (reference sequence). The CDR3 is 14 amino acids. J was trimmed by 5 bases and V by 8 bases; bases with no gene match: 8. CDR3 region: CASRRQGENEKLFF. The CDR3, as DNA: TGTGCCAGCCGGAGACAGGGCGAAAATGAAAAACTGTTTTTT.

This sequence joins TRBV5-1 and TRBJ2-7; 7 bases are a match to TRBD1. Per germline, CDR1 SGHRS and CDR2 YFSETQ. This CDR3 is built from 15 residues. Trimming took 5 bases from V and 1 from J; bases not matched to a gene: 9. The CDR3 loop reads CASSVGSQGSYEQYF. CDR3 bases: TGCGCCAGCAGTGTGGGGTCACAGGGGTCCTACGAGCAGTACTTC. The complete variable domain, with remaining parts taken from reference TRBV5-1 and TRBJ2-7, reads KAGVTQTPRYLIKTRGQQVTLSCSPISGHRSVSWYQQTPGQGLQFLFEYFSETQRNKGNFPGRFSGRQFSNSRSEMNVSTLELGDSALYLCASSVGSQGSYEQYFGPGTRLTVT.

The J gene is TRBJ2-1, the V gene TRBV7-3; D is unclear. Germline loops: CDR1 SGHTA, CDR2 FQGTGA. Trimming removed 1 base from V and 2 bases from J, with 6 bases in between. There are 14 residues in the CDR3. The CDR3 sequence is CASSLIPAYNEQFF. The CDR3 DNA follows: TGTGCCAGCAGCTTAATTCCTGCCTACAATGAGCAGTTCTTC.

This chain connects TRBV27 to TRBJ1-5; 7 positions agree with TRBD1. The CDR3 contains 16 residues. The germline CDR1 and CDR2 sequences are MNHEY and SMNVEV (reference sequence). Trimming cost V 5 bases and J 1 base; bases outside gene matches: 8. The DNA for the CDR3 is TGTGCCAGCAGTACCCGACAGGGTTTAAGCAATCAGCCCCAGCATTTT. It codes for CASSTRQGLSNQPQHF.

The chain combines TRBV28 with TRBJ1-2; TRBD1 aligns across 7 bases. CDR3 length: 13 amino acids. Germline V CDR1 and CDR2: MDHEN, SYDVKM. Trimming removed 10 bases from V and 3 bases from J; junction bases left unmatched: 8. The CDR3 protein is CATRQGRDYGYTF. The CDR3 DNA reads TGTGCCACCAGACAGGGAAGGGACTATGGCTACACCTTC.

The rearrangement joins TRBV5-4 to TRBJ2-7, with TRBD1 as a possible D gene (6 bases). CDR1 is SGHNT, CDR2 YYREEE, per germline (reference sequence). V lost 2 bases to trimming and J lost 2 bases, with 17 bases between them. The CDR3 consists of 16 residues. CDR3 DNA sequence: TGTGCCAGCAGCTTAGGAGCCGGGACAACGACCTACGAGCAGTACTTC. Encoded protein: CASSLGAGTTTYEQYF.

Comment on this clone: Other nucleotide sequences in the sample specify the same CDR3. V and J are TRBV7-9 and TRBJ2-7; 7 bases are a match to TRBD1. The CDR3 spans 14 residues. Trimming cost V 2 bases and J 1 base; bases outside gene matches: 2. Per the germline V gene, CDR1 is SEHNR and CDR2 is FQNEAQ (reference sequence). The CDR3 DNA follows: TGTGCCAGCAGCTTACGGGACAGTTCCTACGAGCAGTACTTC. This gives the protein CASSLRDSSYEQYF.

For the CDR3, the DNA is TGCGCCAGCAGCTTGGCAGGGGGCGCATCGGAGACCCAGTACTTC. It codes for CASSLAGGASETQYF. The chain has TRBV5-1 and TRBJ2-5; 8 bases map to TRBD1. The length of the CDR3 is 15 residues. After removal of 0 bases from V and 5 bases from J, the junction contained 6 bases not matched to a gene. Germline-derived CDR1 and CDR2 are SGHRS and YFSETQ.

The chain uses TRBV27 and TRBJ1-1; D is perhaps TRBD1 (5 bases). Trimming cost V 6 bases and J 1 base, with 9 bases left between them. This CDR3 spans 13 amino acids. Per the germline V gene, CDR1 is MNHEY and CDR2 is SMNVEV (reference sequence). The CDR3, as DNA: TGTGCCAGCAGGGACACCGCGAACACTGAAGCTTTCTTT. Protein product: CASRDTANTEAFF.

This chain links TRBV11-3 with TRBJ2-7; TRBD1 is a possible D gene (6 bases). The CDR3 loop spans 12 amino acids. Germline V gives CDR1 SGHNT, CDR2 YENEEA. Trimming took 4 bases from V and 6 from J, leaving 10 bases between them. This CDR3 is CASSSFRGEQYF. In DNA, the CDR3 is TGTGCCAGCAGCTCCTTCAGGGGCGAGCAGTACTTC.

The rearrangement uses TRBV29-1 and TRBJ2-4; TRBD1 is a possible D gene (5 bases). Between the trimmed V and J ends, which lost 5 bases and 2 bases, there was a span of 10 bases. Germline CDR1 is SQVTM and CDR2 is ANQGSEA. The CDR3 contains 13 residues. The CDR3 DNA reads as TGCAGCGTTACTTCAGGGACCAAAAACATTCAGTACTTC. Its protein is CSVTSGTKNIQYF.

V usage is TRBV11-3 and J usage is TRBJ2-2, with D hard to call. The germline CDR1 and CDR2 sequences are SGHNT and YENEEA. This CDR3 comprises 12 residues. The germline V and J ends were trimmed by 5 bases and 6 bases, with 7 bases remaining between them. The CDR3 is CASSPMSGELFF. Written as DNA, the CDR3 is TGTGCCAGCAGCCCTATGTCCGGGGAGCTGTTTTTT.

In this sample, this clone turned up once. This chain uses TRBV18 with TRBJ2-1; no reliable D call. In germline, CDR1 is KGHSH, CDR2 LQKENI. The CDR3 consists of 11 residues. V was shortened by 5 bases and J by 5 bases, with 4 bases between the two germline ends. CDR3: CASSYNNEQFF. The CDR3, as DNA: TGTGCCAGCTCATATAACAATGAGCAGTTCTTC. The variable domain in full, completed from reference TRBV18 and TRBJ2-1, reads NAGVMQNPRHLVRRRGQEARLRCSPMKGHSHVYWYRQLPEEGLKFMVYLQKENIIDESGMPKERFSAEFPKEGPSILRIQQVVRGDSAAYFCASSYNNEQFFGPGTRLTVL.